The present entry profiles one TCR beta chain with its context. Its antigen is unknown. As originally analysed: Filtering differed for immunoSEQ, which gave only junction sequences without quality scores. Here immunoSEQ multiplex PCR was the method, and the copy in TCRdb shows in-frame clones only, minus some. Clonal size and the V and J genes are those of that table, whereas D and trimming came from the DNA. Seen here are 1,400,000 or so clones, around 98.5% observed once, and the top ten hold about 0.4%. This sample is part of a study of shared clonotypes between healthy human individuals. Study-level findings and limits: Some naive CD4 clonotypes, about 5%, turned up in common across several donors.

The V gene's germline CDR1 is SGHRS and CDR2 YFSETQ. V lost 6 bases, J lost 0 bases, and 13 bases lay in between. The CDR3 runs 15 residues. The split of CD4+ cells yielded CD45RA+ naive and CD45RA-negative memory subsets. The V call is TRBV5-1, the J call TRBJ2-1; possible D gene TRBD2, 6 bases. The sequence came from a man younger than 45 in good health. The sequencing input was naive CD4+ T cells sorted from blood. Subset specified: CD45RA+ positively selected. The CDR3 nucleotides are TGCGCCAGCACTCTTGGGGGAGGCTCCTACAATGAGCAGTTCTTC. Its protein product is CASTLGGGSYNEQFF.